This TCR beta chain stems from a study of T cells expressing NK-cell markers. About the study: Within the sequenced cohort of eight donors, seven exhibited HCMV seropositivity and one was seronegative.

CDR3 length: 16 residues. CDR1 and CDR2 from the germline V gene are GTSNPN and SVGIG (reference sequence). As the method of synthesis, 5'RACE template switching with UMIs yielded TCR beta cDNA. TCRdb reprocessed the 5' RACE reads; each CDR3 protein has one entry and no DNA is given. The table gives 400,000 to 450,000 distinct CDR3 sequences; the top ten clones make up 7.3% of it. The rearrangement uses TRBV30 and TRBJ2-7; TCRdb proposes TRBD1, but this gene call is untestable without DNA. Sequenced sample: blood T cells: a sorted CD56 or NKG2C T cell subset, CD4+ or CD8+ T cells, or bulk PBMC T cells (not recorded which). This receptor was obtained from a woman between 18 and 75 years old in good health. The CDR3 sequence: CAWSVFNRVVKNEQYF.